Sequencing of this TCR beta chain was carried out in a study of identical twins. This CDR3 region has 12 residues. CDR1 is SGHRS and CDR2 is YFSETQ in the germline V gene. V was trimmed by 2 bases and J by 6 bases, leaving 9 bases between them. This clonotype has just a few counts. What it binds is unknown. Whole-study findings and limits: Monozygotic twin pairs showed more out-of-frame TCR alpha sharing than models estimated. Insertions ran lower in abundant cord blood beta clonotypes, though not in memory repertoires. Invariant MAIT and iNKT cells may have partly biased zero-insertion analyses.

TCRdb processed the 5' RACE reads anew with MiXCR; each CDR3 protein has one entry. In the table there are approximately 630,000 distinct CDR3 sequences, under 8.5% of which are singletons. This sample was shared with a second study, whose subject was yellow fever vaccine responses in identical twins.

The receptor was derived from a woman younger than 35 in good health. The chain carries TRBV5-1 and TRBJ2-7; D is perhaps TRBD1 (5 bases). The sequencing input was PBMCs. CDR3 loop: CASSFQGREQYF. Here the CDR3 DNA reads TGCGCCAGCAGCTTCCAGGGTCGCGAGCAGTACTTC.